This entry describes one T cell receptor beta chain. Original processing notes: The assay estimated nucleated cells by amplifying reference gene primers. Clones were sequenced by immunoSEQ multiplex PCR, and TCRdb holds only the in-frame ones, with some missing. The V and J calls and the clone size are those of that table, but D and trimming were determined from the DNA. The sample contains 150,000 to 200,000 clones, 85% to 90% of which appear only once. The record originates from a study of blood T cell repertoires in COVID-19. V lost 5 bases and J lost 6; bases outside the gene matches: 3. This CDR3 is 14 amino acids long. Germline V gene lookup returns CDR1 LNHDA and CDR2 SQIVND (reference sequence).

The V call is TRBV19, the J call TRBJ1-6; TRBD1 aligns across 8 bases. The sample was PBMCs or T cells enriched from blood (not recorded which). The receptor was isolated from a woman aged 40 to 50 in a cohort exposed to, infected with or recovered from COVID-19 (not recorded which). The CDR3 sequence: CASSDQGANSPLHF. DNA for the CDR3: TGTGCCAGTAGTGACCAGGGGGCTAATTCACCCCTCCACTTT.